This TCR beta chain was identified during a study of blood T cell repertoires in COVID-19. Turning to the study itself: T cells, B-cell-depleted T cells, or PBMCs provided the cDNA or gDNA that served as material.

Some clones are missing from TCRdb's copy, which holds only in-frame ones; the method was immunoSEQ multiplex PCR. The table has around 370,000 clones, more than 75% seen once. Losses at the gene ends were 0 bases for V and 2 bases for J; bases not matched to a gene: 6. The CDR3 length is 18 residues. Germline V gene sequence: CDR1 LNHDA, CDR2 SQIVND (reference sequence). The TCR was taken from a woman under 30 who had recovered from COVID-19. The material sequenced was peripheral blood. The chain recombines TRBV19 with TRBJ2-2; 10 nucleotides align to TRBD2. The CDR3 protein is CASSIDLAGVSNTGELFF. The CDR3 DNA follows: TGTGCCAGTAGTATAGATCTAGCGGGAGTCTCAAACACCGGGGAGCTGTTTTTT.